The 27 T cell receptor beta chains given below trace back to one sample, sequenced in a study of response to subunit inactivated influenza vaccine. One entry per CDR3 protein results from TCRdb running MiXCR on the RT-PCR reads. In the table there are hundreds of thousands of distinct CDR3 sequences, 14% of which are singletons. The specimen comprised PBMCs from blood, sampled about 14 days before vaccination. The receptors originated from a man between 50 and 59 years old who received an inactivated influenza vaccine.

V is TRBV20-1 and J is TRBJ2-3; 13 bases map to TRBD2. Trimming cost V 3 bases and J 0 bases; bases outside gene matches: 12. Germline-derived CDR1 and CDR2 are DFQATT and SNEGSKA (reference sequence). This CDR3 has 19 residues. The DNA of the CDR3 is TGCAGTGCTAGGGGGGGACTAGCGGGGCAGAACTCTAGCACAGATACGCAGTATTTT. Its translation: CSARGGLAGQNSSTDTQYF.

This clonotype was counted a few times. This sequence joins TRBV11-1 and TRBJ2-3; D might be TRBD2 (5 bases). Trimming cost V 2 bases and J 4 bases, with 13 bases left between them. The germline gives CDR1 SGHAT, CDR2 FQDESV (reference sequence). The CDR3 has 15 amino acids. CDR3 region: CASSLKSGGADTQYF. The CDR3 region has the DNA TGTGCCAGCAGCTTAAAGTCAGGAGGTGCAGATACGCAGTATTTT.

This clonotype has just a few counts. The gene calls are TRBV6-2 or TRBV6-3 and TRBJ2-1, with 13 bases identical to TRBD2. The CDR3 runs 14 residues. The ends lost 6 bases at V and 9 bases at J; junction bases unmatched: 5. Looked up from germline, CDR1 is MNHEY and CDR2 is SVGEGT. CDR3 sequence: CASRVGLAGAEQFF. The CDR3 bases are TGTGCCAGCAGAGTCGGACTAGCGGGAGCTGAGCAGTTCTTC.

This clonotype was seen more than once but under ten times. The chain joins TRBV25-1 to TRBJ1-2, with 8 bases aligning to TRBD1. This CDR3 has 13 amino acids. The V and J ends lost 3 bases and 6 bases, in that order; junction bases with no gene match: 3. From germline, CDR1 is MGHDK and CDR2 SYGVNS. The chain's CDR3 is CASSEAGGHGYTF. The CDR3 DNA sequence: TGTGCCAGCAGTGAGGCAGGGGGCCATGGCTACACCTTC.

This clonotype was counted ten times or more. The chain links TRBV29-1 to TRBJ2-1; tentatively, D is TRBD2 (6 bases). Germline lookup yields CDR1 SQVTM and CDR2 ANQGSEA. Between the trimmed V and J ends, which lost 4 bases and 6 bases, there was a span of 13 bases. CDR3 length equals 13 residues. Here the CDR3 reads CSVVDFSGNEQFF. The CDR3 DNA reads TGCAGCGTTGTAGATTTTAGCGGCAATGAGCAGTTCTTC.

Concerning this clonotype: The conserved phenylalanine or tryptophan normally closing the CDR3 is absent here, so this likely arose from a read error. The limits of the CDR3 on the DNA are not certain, so only TCRdb's listed CDR3 is given. V is TRBV12-2 and J is TRBJ1-1. TRBV12-2 is reported as a pseudogene. Termini included, the CDR3 measures 10 amino acids. The CDR3: CASRLEFRVG.

The chain links TRBV4-1 to TRBJ2-1; 8 bases fit TRBD2. CDR1 and CDR2 (germline): MGHRA, YSYEKL. The length of the CDR3 is 16 residues. Germline trimming cut 4 bases from V and 2 bases from J; bases unmatched to any gene: 7. As DNA, the CDR3 is TGCGCCAGCAGCCCGATCCTAGCGGGTGCCTACAATGAGCAGTTCTTC. It translates to CASSPILAGAYNEQFF.

This clonotype was counted many times. The chain carries TRBV7-2 and TRBJ1-5; maybe TRBD1 (6 bases). V was cut by 5 bases and J by 2 bases, with 13 bases left in between. The CDR3 has 15 residues. Germline V gives CDR1 SGHTA, CDR2 FQGNSA. The CDR3 nucleotides read TGTGCCAGCAGCCCTACTTGGGGGCGCAATCAGCCCCAGCATTTT. It codes for CASSPTWGRNQPQHF.

This clonotype was observed many times. The gene calls are TRBV29-1 and TRBJ2-3, with a possible D match to TRBD2 (7 bases). V was cut by 0 bases and J by 0 bases, with 13 bases left in between. Germline loops: CDR1 SQVTM, CDR2 ANQGSEA. The CDR3 has 16 amino acids. CDR3: CSVEDRAGASTDTQYF. CDR3 in DNA: TGCAGCGTTGAAGATCGGGCGGGGGCCAGCACAGATACGCAGTATTTT.

V is TRBV28 and J is TRBJ2-1, with no clear D. Trimming cost V 3 bases and J 6 bases, with 6 bases left between them. This CDR3 region has 12 residues. Germline CDR1 reads MDHEN; CDR2 reads SYDVKM. CDR3 coding DNA: TGTGCCAGCAGTTTTGGAATCAATGAGCAGTTCTTC. It codes for CASSFGINEQFF.

The V call is TRBV4-3, the J call TRBJ2-2, with 10 nucleotides matching TRBD2. The CDR3 is 18 amino acids. Germline assignment: CDR1 LGHNA and CDR2 YSLEER. J gave up 0 bases and V 3 bases, and 7 bases lay outside the gene matches. The DNA for the CDR3 is TGCGCCAGCAGCCATGAAGCGGGGGGGCCAACGAACACCGGGGAGCTGTTTTTT. It encodes CASSHEAGGPTNTGELFF.

Many counts were recorded for this clonotype. The rearrangement joins TRBV7-9 to TRBJ1-1; D unclear. This CDR3 is built from 14 residues. The germline V and J ends were trimmed by 0 bases and 4 bases, with 9 bases remaining between them. From germline, CDR1 is SEHNR and CDR2 FQNEAQ (reference sequence). CDR3 protein: CASSLAYGGTEAFF. The CDR3 DNA sequence: TGTGCCAGCAGCTTAGCGTATGGAGGCACTGAAGCTTTCTTT.

This clonotype appeared a few times. The chain uses TRBV6-1 and TRBJ1-1; tentatively, D is TRBD1 (5 bases). CDR1 is MNHNS and CDR2 is SASEGT in the germline V gene. V was shortened by 5 bases and J by 5 bases, with 15 bases between the two germline ends. There are 14 residues in the CDR3. The CDR3 nucleotides read TGTGCCAGCAGTAGACCAGGGACGGGGACTGAAGCTTTCTTT. It specifies CASSRPGTGTEAFF.

This clonotype was counted at least ten times. The chain carries TRBV29-1 and TRBJ2-1, with TRBD2 matching over 10 bases. Germline V lookup: CDR1 SQVTM, CDR2 ANQGSEA. Losses at the gene ends were 7 bases for V and 7 bases for J; bases not matched to a gene: 13. The CDR3 loop spans 15 amino acids. The CDR3, as DNA: TGCAGCGCCCCGTCTAGCGGGGGAACTTGGAATGAGCAGTTCTTC. Amino acid sequence: CSAPSSGGTWNEQFF.

Only a few counts were recorded for this clonotype. V is TRBV10-2 and J is TRBJ2-1, with D unresolved. Germline V lookup: CDR1 WSHSY, CDR2 SAAADI. V was trimmed by 0 bases and J by 9 bases, leaving 12 bases between them. The CDR3 spans 14 residues. The CDR3 is CASSESYPPREQFF. CDR3 coding DNA: TGCGCCAGCAGTGAGTCGTACCCCCCCCGTGAGCAGTTCTTC.

This clonotype was counted many times. The chain recombines TRBV7-2 with TRBJ2-2, with D unclear. There are 15 residues in the CDR3. V was pared by 1 base and J by 7 bases, with 13 bases between. Per germline, CDR1 SGHTA and CDR2 FQGNSA. Here the CDR3 reads CASSLDVSLVGELFF. The CDR3 DNA reads TGTGCCAGCAGCTTAGATGTCAGCTTGGTCGGGGAGCTGTTTTTT.

This clonotype came up a few times. V usage is TRBV7-2 and J usage is TRBJ2-7; D is possibly TRBD1 (6 bases). Deletions cut 7 bases from V and 6 bases from J, with 16 bases between. CDR1 SGHTA and CDR2 FQGNSA come from the germline V gene. This CDR3 has 13 amino acids. CDR3 residues: CASTQQQGGEQYF. In nucleotides, the CDR3 is TGTGCCAGCACTCAGCAACAGGGTGGCGAGCAGTACTTC.

The chain employs TRBV12-3 or TRBV12-4 and TRBJ1-5; D remains unclear. The CDR3 has 12 residues. The V and J ends lost 6 bases and 11 bases respectively, with 14 bases between them. The CDR3 loop reads CASSEPPSAQHF. In DNA, the CDR3 is TGTGCCAGCAGCGAGCCCCCATCCGCCCAGCATTTT.

This sequence joins TRBV4-1 and TRBJ2-1; no clear D gene. Trimming took 1 base from V and 9 from J, leaving 16 bases between them. Looked up from germline, CDR1 is MGHRA and CDR2 is YSYEKL. The CDR3 spans 15 residues. CDR3 residues: CASSQGAPPILEQFF. In DNA, the CDR3 is TGCGCCAGCAGCCAAGGAGCCCCTCCGATTCTTGAGCAGTTCTTC.

CDR3 nucleotide sequence: TGTGCCAGCAGCGCCACAGGGGGCCTTGGAAACACCATATATTTT. Its translation: CASSATGGLGNTIYF. The V and J genes are TRBV9 and TRBJ1-3; TRBD1 matches 9 bases. The CDR3 spans 15 residues. CDR1 and CDR2 from the germline V gene are SGDLS and YYNGEE. Losses at the gene ends were 3 bases for V and 3 bases for J; bases not matched to a gene: 4.

The chain recombines TRBV20-1 with TRBJ1-2, with 8 bases fitting TRBD1. Germline V lookup: CDR1 DFQATT, CDR2 SNEGSKA (reference sequence). J was trimmed by 3 bases and V by 6 bases; bases with no gene match: 9. This CDR3 contains 14 residues. Here the CDR3 DNA reads TGCAGTGCACGGAGGGGGGGACAGGACTATGGCTACACCTTC. As protein: CSARRGGQDYGYTF.

The sample holds a few counts of this clonotype. This rearrangement joins TRBV7-2 to TRBJ1-5; D possibly corresponds to TRBD1 (6 bases). V gave up 0 bases and J gave up 3 bases, with 12 bases separating them. This CDR3 region has 16 residues. Germline V CDR1 and CDR2: SGHTA, FQGNSA. The CDR3 loop reads CASSLAGGQYNQPQHF. As DNA, the CDR3 is TGTGCCAGCAGCTTAGCGGGGGGGCAGTACAATCAGCCCCAGCATTTT. Full variable domain (remainder filled in from reference TRBV7-2 and TRBJ1-5): GAGVSQSPSNKVTEKGKDVELRCDPISGHTALYWYRQSLGQGLEFLIYFQGNSAPDKSGLPSDRFSAERTGGSVSTLTIQRTQQEDSAVYLCASSLAGGQYNQPQHFGDGTRLSIL.

CDR3 sequence: CASSRPGFAYEQYF. DNA of the CDR3: TGCGCCAGCAGTCGGCCCGGGTTCGCCTACGAGCAGTACTTC. This chain uses TRBV23-1 with TRBJ2-7; D is unclear. TRBV23-1 is marked as an open reading frame, function uncertain. The CDR3 runs 14 residues. The V and J ends lost 4 bases and 2 bases respectively, with 12 bases between them.

Regarding this clonotype: At one end, the junction sequence differs from germline, possibly due to a read error. The chain has TRBV5-6 and TRBJ2-3; TRBD2 matches at 7 bases. CDR3 length: 14 amino acids. From germline, CDR1 is SGHDT and CDR2 YYEEEE. The CDR3 sequence is CASSPGLSTYTQYF. CDR3 nucleotide sequence: TGTGCCAGCAGCCCGGGACTATCCACATATACGCAGTATTTT.

This clonotype was observed many times. The V call is TRBV5-1, the J call TRBJ1-1, with D maybe TRBD1 (6 bases). The CDR3 loop spans 13 amino acids. Germline V lookup: CDR1 SGHRS, CDR2 YFSETQ. Trimming took 6 bases from V and 3 from J, leaving 12 bases between them. CDR3 protein: CASNPQGYTEAFF. The CDR3 region has the DNA TGCGCCAGCAATCCTCAGGGGTACACTGAAGCTTTCTTT.

This clonotype was seen a handful of times. The chain couples TRBV7-9 to TRBJ1-2, with D unclear. Germline values: CDR1 SEHNR, CDR2 FQNEAQ (reference sequence). This CDR3 region has 12 residues. V was cut by 5 bases and J by 13 bases, with 17 bases left in between. DNA of the CDR3: TGTGCCAGCAGCCAGGAGGGTAATTCTGGCACCTTC. It yields the protein CASSQEGNSGTF.

A few counts support this clonotype. This chain uses TRBV10-1 with TRBJ2-5; the match to TRBD1 covers 12 bases. CDR1 is WNHNN, CDR2 SYGVQD, per germline (reference sequence). The CDR3 consists of 18 residues. The ends lost 6 bases at V and 0 bases at J; junction bases unmatched: 11. Written as DNA, the CDR3 is TGCGCCAGCAGCGAAGGGACAGGGGGCCCCTTGTACCAAGAGACCCAGTACTTC. Amino acids: CASSEGTGGPLYQETQYF.